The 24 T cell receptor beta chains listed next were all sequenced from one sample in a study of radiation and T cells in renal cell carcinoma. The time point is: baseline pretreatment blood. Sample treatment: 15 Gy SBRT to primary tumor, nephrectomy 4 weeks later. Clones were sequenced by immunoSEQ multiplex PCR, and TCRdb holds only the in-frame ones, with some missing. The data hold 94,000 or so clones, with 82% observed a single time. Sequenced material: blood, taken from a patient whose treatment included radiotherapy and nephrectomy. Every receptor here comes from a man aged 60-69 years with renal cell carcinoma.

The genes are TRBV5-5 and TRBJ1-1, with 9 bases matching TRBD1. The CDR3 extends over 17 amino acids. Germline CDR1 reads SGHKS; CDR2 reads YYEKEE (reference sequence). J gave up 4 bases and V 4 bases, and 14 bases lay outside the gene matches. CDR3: CASSLRRTGEGGTEAFF. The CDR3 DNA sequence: TGTGCCAGCAGCCTTAGGAGGACAGGGGAAGGAGGCACTGAAGCTTTCTTT.

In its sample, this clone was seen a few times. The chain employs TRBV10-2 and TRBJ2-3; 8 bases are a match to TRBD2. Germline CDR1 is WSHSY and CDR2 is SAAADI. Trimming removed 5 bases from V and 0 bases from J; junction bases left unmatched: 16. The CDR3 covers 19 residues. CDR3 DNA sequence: TGCGCCAGCAGTTCCCCCCTAGCGGCGGGAGGTCCTAGCACAGATACGCAGTATTTT. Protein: CASSSPLAAGGPSTDTQYF.

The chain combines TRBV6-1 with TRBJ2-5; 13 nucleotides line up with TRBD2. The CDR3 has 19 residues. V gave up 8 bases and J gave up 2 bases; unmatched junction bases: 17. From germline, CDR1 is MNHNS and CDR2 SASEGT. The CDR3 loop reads CASGVSGTSGKRSQETQYF. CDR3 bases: TGTGCCAGCGGTGTTAGTGGGACTAGCGGGAAAAGGAGTCAAGAGACCCAGTACTTC.

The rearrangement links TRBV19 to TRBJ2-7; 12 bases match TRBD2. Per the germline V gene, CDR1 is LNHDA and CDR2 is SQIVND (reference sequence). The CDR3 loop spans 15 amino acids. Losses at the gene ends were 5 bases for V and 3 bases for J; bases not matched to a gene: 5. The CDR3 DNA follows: TGTGCCAGTAGTCCCAGGACTAGCGGGATCTACGAGCAGTACTTC. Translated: CASSPRTSGIYEQYF.

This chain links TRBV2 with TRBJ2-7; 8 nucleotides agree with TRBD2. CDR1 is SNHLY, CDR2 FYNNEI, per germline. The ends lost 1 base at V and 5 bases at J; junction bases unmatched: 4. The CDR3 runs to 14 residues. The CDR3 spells CASSEGTSSDEQYF. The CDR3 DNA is TGTGCCAGCAGTGAAGGGACTAGCTCGGACGAGCAGTACTTC.

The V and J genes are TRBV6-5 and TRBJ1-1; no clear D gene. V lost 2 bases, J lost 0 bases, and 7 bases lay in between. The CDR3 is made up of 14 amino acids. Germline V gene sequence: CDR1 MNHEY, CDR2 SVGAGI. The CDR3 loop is CASSYPGVNTEAFF. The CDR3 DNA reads TGTGCCAGCAGTTACCCAGGTGTGAACACTGAAGCTTTCTTT.

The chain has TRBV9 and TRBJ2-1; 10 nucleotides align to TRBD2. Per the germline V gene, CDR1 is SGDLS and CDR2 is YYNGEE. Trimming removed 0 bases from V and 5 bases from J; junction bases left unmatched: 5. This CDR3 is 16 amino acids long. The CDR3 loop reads CASSVEIGLADNEQFF. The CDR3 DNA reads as TGTGCCAGCAGCGTAGAGATCGGACTAGCGGACAATGAGCAGTTCTTC.

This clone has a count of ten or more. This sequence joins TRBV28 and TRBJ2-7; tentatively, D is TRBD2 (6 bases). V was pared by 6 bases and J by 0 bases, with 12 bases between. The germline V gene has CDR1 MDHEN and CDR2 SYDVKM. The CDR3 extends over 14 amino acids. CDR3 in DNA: TGTGCCAGCAGCCAAGGACTATTCTCCTACGAGCAGTACTTC. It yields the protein CASSQGLFSYEQYF.

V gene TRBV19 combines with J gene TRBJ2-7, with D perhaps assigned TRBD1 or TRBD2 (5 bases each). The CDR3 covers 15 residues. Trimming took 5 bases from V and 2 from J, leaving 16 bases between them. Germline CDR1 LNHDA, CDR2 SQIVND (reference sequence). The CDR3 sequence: CASSYGTSVTYEQYF. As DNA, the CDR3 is TGTGCCAGTAGTTACGGGACGTCGGTCACCTACGAGCAGTACTTC.

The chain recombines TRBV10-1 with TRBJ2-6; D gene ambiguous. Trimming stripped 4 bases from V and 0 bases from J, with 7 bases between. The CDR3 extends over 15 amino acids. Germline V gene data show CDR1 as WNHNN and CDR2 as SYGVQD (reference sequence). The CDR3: CASSATISGANVLTF. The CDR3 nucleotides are TGCGCCAGCAGTGCTACGATCTCTGGGGCCAACGTCCTGACTTTC.

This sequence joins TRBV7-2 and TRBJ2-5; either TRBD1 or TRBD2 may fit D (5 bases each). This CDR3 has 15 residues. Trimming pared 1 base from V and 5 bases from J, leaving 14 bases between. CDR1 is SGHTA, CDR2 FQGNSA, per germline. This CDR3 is CASSLVVEGRETQYF. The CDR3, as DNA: TGTGCCAGCAGCTTAGTGGTCGAGGGGCGGGAGACCCAGTACTTC. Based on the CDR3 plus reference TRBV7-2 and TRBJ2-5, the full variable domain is GAGVSQSPSNKVTEKGKDVELRCDPISGHTALYWYRQSLGQGLEFLIYFQGNSAPDKSGLPSDRFSAERTGGSVSTLTIQRTQQEDSAVYLCASSLVVEGRETQYFGPGTRLLVL.

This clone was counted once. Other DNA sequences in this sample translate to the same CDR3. CDR3 sequence (DNA): TGTGCCAGCAGCCCCGGACAGAACTATGGCTACACCTTC. It yields the protein CASSPGQNYGYTF. V and J are TRBV7-3 and TRBJ1-2, with a weak D call TRBD1 (6 bases). The germline V and J ends were trimmed by 5 bases and 2 bases, with 9 bases remaining between them. Germline V gene lookup returns CDR1 SGHTA and CDR2 FQGTGA. The CDR3 consists of 13 residues. Drawing the rest from reference TRBV7-3 and TRBJ1-2, the complete variable domain is GAGVSQTPSNKVTEKGKYVELRCDPISGHTALYWYRQSLGQGPEFLIYFQGTGAADDSGLPNDRFFAVRPEGSVSTLKIQRTERGDSAVYLCASSPGQNYGYTFGSGTRLTVV.

The DNA of the CDR3 is TGTGCCAGTAGTCCCGCGGGACTCACACCTAACGAGCAGTACTTC. Residues: CASSPAGLTPNEQYF. The rearrangement joins TRBV19 to TRBJ2-7; the D gene is possibly TRBD2 (6 bases). V lost 5 bases to trimming and J lost 5 bases, with 19 bases between them. Per the germline V gene, CDR1 is LNHDA and CDR2 is SQIVND (reference sequence). The CDR3 extends over 15 amino acids.

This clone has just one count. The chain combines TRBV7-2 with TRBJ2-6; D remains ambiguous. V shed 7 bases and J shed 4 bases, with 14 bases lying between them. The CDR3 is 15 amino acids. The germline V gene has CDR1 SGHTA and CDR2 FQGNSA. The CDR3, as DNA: TGTGCCAGCAACCCAAAGGAGACAGGGGCCAACGTCCTGACTTTC. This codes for CASNPKETGANVLTF.

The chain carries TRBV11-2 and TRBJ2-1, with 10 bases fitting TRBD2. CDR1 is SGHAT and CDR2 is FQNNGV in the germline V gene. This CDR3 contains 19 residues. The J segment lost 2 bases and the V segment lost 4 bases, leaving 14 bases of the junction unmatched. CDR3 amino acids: CASSSTGSSGRFAYNEQFF. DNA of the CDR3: TGTGCCAGCAGCTCGACAGGGTCTAGCGGGAGATTCGCCTACAATGAGCAGTTCTTC.

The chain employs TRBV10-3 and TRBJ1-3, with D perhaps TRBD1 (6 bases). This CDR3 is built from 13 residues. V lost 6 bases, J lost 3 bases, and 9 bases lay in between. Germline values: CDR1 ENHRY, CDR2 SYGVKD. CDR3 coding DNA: TGTGCCATCAGGGACAGTAGTGGAAACACCATATATTTT. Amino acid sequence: CAIRDSSGNTIYF.

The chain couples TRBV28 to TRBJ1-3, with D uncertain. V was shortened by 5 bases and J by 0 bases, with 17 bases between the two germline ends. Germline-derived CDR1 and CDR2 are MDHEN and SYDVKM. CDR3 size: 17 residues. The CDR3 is CASSVPRAPSSGNTIYF. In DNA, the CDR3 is TGTGCCAGCAGTGTCCCCCGGGCCCCCTCCTCTGGAAACACCATATATTTT.

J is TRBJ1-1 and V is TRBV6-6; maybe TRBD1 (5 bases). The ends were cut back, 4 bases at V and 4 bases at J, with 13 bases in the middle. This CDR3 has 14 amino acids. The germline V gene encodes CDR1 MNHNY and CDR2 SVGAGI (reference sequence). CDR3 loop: CASSLVDIFTEAFF. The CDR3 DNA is TGTGCCAGCAGTTTAGTGGACATCTTCACTGAAGCTTTCTTT.

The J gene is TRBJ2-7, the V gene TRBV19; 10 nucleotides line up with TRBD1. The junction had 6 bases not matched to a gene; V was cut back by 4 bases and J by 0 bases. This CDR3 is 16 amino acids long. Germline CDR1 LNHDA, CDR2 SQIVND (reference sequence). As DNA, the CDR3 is TGTGCCAGTAGTAAGTCGGGGGACAGGGGCTCCTACGAGCAGTACTTC. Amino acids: CASSKSGDRGSYEQYF.

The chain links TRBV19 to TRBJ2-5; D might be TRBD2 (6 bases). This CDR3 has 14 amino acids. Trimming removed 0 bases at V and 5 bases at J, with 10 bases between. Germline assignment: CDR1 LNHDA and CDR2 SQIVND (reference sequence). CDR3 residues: CASSIDRGMETQYF. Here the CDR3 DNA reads TGTGCCAGTAGTATAGATCGGGGGATGGAGACCCAGTACTTC.

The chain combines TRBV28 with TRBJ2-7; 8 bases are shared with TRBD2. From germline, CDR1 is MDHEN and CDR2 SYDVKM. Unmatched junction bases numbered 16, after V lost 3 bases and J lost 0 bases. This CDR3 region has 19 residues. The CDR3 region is CASSFHLSGGAPSSYEQYF. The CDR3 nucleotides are TGTGCCAGCAGTTTCCATCTGTCGGGAGGGGCGCCCAGCTCCTACGAGCAGTACTTC. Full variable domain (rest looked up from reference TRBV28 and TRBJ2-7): DVKVTQSSRYLVKRTGEKVFLECVQDMDHENMFWYRQDPGLGLRLIYFSYDVKMKEKGDIPEGYSVSREKKERFSLILESASTNQTSMYLCASSFHLSGGAPSSYEQYFGPGTRLTVT.

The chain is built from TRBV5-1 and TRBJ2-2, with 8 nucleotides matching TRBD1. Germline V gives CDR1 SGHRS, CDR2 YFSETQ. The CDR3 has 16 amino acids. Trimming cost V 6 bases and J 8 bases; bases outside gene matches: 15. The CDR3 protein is CASIPGTGEAPGELFF. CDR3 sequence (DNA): TGCGCCAGCATCCCCGGGACAGGAGAGGCACCTGGGGAGCTGTTTTTT.

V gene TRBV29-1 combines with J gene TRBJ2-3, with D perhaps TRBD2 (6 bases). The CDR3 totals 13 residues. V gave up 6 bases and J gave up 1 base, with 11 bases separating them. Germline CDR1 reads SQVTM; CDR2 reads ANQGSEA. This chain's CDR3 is CSVGWGGTDTQYF. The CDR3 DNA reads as TGCAGCGTGGGTTGGGGGGGCACAGATACGCAGTATTTT.

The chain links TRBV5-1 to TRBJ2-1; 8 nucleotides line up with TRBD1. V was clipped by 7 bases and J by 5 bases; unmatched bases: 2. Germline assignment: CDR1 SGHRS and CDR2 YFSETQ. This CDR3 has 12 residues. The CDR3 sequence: CASDRGDNEQFF. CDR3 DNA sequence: TGCGCCAGCGACAGGGGAGACAATGAGCAGTTCTTC.